This T cell receptor beta chain was found in a study of blood T cell repertoires in COVID-19. Study-wide context: Spain, Italy and the United States supplied samples that represented acute and convalescent COVID-19.

Germline loops: CDR1 SGHRS, CDR2 YFSETQ. The CDR3 extends over 13 amino acids. Trimming shortened V by 2 bases and J by 7 bases, and 10 bases separated the two germline ends. The table came from immunoSEQ multiplex PCR; TCRdb's copy has only in-frame clones and leaves some out. The data show roughly 310,000 clones, 70% to 90% seen once. Sample: peripheral blood. The chain recombines TRBV5-1 with TRBJ2-1, with a tentative D call TRBD2 (5 bases). The sequence was obtained from a woman aged 45-65 years with active or convalescent COVID-19. The CDR3 is CASSFPSGNEQFF. The CDR3 bases are TGCGCCAGCAGCTTTCCTTCGGGAAATGAGCAGTTCTTC.